One sample yielded the 14 T cell receptor beta chains listed below, sequenced in a study of Graves' ophthalmopathy and Graves' hyperthyroidism. Investigators amplified TCR beta CDR3 regions from RNA transcripts. An initial RT-PCR round employing HTBI primers preceded a second-round multiplex PCR. TCRdb itself ran the multiplex PCR reads through MiXCR, one entry per CDR3 protein. The sample shows about 480,000 distinct CDR3 sequences, roughly an eighth of them seen only once. Specimen: blood. These receptors were collected from a woman aged 25 to 45 with Graves' ophthalmopathy.

The chain carries TRBV6-1 and TRBJ2-7; D is perhaps TRBD2 (5 bases). V was clipped by 8 bases and J by 1 base, with 15 bases between them. Germline-derived CDR1 and CDR2 are MNHNS and SASEGT. CDR3 length: 14 amino acids. The CDR3 DNA is TGTGCCAGCTTCTGGAGCGGATCATCCTACGAGCAGTACTTC. This translates into CASFWSGSSYEQYF.

This clonotype was recorded at least ten times. The chain employs TRBV29-1 and TRBJ1-1; TRBD1 is a possible D gene (5 bases). V was cut by 7 bases and J by 1 base, with 13 bases left in between. Per the germline V gene, CDR1 is SQVTM and CDR2 is ANQGSEA. The CDR3 length is 13 residues. CDR3 nucleotide sequence: TGCAGCGGGGACTGGACCGGGAACACTGAAGCTTTCTTT. Translation gives CSGDWTGNTEAFF.

This clonotype was observed at least ten times. DNA of the CDR3: TGTGCCAGCTCACCACAGGACTCCTACGAGCAGTACTTC. Translation: CASSPQDSYEQYF. V and J are TRBV18 and TRBJ2-7; D not certain. Germline loops: CDR1 KGHSH, CDR2 LQKENI. The CDR3 has 13 residues. V lost 1 base and J 0 bases, leaving 4 bases between the germline ends.

This clonotype was counted ten times or more. J is TRBJ2-7 and V is TRBV6-5; 8 bases fit TRBD1. Trimming removed 6 bases from V and 4 bases from J; junction bases left unmatched: 11. The CDR3 is made up of 15 amino acids. CDR1 is MNHEY and CDR2 is SVGAGI in the germline V gene. The CDR3 loop reads CASSPDRGRLYEQYF. The CDR3 region has the DNA TGTGCCAGCAGCCCCGACAGGGGACGCCTATACGAGCAGTACTTC.

This clonotype was detected many times. CDR3 protein: CATSDTSRGQYF. CDR3 nucleotide sequence: TGTGCCACCAGTGACACCAGCAGGGGCCAGTACTTC. V usage is TRBV24-1 and J usage is TRBJ2-5; TRBD1 is a possible D gene (6 bases). This CDR3 is built from 12 residues. V shed 4 bases and J shed 10 bases, with 12 bases lying between them. Germline CDR1 KGHDR, CDR2 SFDVKD.

This clonotype came up a few times. The J gene is TRBJ2-5, the V gene TRBV12-3 or TRBV12-4, with a weak D call TRBD1 (6 bases). The CDR3 is 14 amino acids. V lost 6 bases and J 1 base, leaving 12 bases between the germline ends. The DNA of the CDR3 is TGTGCCAGCAGCCCGGACAGCCGCCAAGAGACCCAGTACTTC. It codes for CASSPDSRQETQYF.

This chain links TRBV6-5 with TRBJ1-2; unclear D gene. Looked up from germline, CDR1 is MNHEY and CDR2 is SVGAGI. The CDR3 consists of 12 residues. Trimming took 5 bases from V and 8 from J, leaving 12 bases between them. The CDR3 here is CASSTLAGGYTF. The CDR3 DNA sequence: TGTGCCAGCAGTACTCTAGCGGGGGGCTACACCTTC.

This clonotype was seen a handful of times. V and J are TRBV5-1 and TRBJ1-5; a possible D gene is TRBD1 (5 bases). This CDR3 is built from 15 residues. Trimming stripped 1 base from V and 3 bases from J, with 11 bases between. In germline, CDR1 is SGHRS, CDR2 YFSETQ. CDR3 nucleotides: TGCGCCAGCAGCTTGTGGGGCCAGTTCAATCAGCCCCAGCATTTT. This encodes CASSLWGQFNQPQHF.

The V and J genes are TRBV30 and TRBJ1-6; unclear D gene. Germline assignment: CDR1 GTSNPN and CDR2 SVGIG (reference sequence). V was trimmed by 3 bases and J by 17 bases, leaving 17 bases between them. The length of the CDR3 is 12 residues. DNA for the CDR3: TGTGCCTGGAGCCCAATGGGGAGCGCGGTCCACTTT. It translates to CAWSPMGSAVHF.

This clonotype was seen only a few times. The J gene is TRBJ2-2, the V gene TRBV4-1, with D maybe TRBD2 (6 bases). V was shortened by 1 base and J by 3 bases, with 15 bases between the two germline ends. Germline V lookup: CDR1 MGHRA, CDR2 YSYEKL. The CDR3 has 17 amino acids. CDR3 residues: CASSQVSTGGYTGELFF. The CDR3 region has the DNA TGCGCCAGCAGCCAAGTGAGCACAGGAGGGTACACCGGGGAGCTGTTTTTT.

This clonotype was seen many times. This rearrangement joins TRBV6-4 to TRBJ2-5; a weak D match, TRBD1 (6 bases). CDR1 and CDR2 from the germline V gene are MRHNA and SNTAGT. This CDR3 is 14 amino acids long. V lost 5 bases, J lost 5 bases, and 15 bases lay in between. Written as DNA, the CDR3 is TGTGCCAGCAGTCCTACAGGGACGAAGGAGACCCAGTACTTC. Translating gives CASSPTGTKETQYF.

This clonotype has ten or more counts. The rearrangement links TRBV12-3 or TRBV12-4 to TRBJ2-7; D gene uncertain. The CDR3 has 15 amino acids. V shed 7 bases and J shed 0 bases, with 16 bases lying between them. In nucleotides, the CDR3 is TGTGCCAGCATTCTTCTCGGACCGTTCTCCTACGAGCAGTACTTC. It yields the protein CASILLGPFSYEQYF.

This clonotype was seen ten or more times. V and J are TRBV7-8 and TRBJ1-1; D is ambiguous. Per the germline V gene, CDR1 is SGHVS and CDR2 is FQNEAQ. The V end was cut by 5 bases, the J end by 1 base, with 14 bases between. The CDR3 length is 15 residues. The CDR3 sequence: CASSHLKGGNTEAFF. The DNA of the CDR3 is TGTGCCAGCAGCCACCTAAAAGGAGGGAACACTGAAGCTTTCTTT.

This clonotype was detected only a few times. This chain joins TRBV11-2 and TRBJ2-5, with D hard to call. The V gene's germline CDR1 is SGHAT and CDR2 FQNNGV. Trimming took off 0 bases at V and 7 bases at J, with 6 bases between the two ends. The CDR3 sequence is 12 residues long. The CDR3: CASSLDSGTQYF. The CDR3 region has the DNA TGTGCCAGCAGCTTAGATTCTGGGACCCAGTACTTC.